A single sample gave rise to the 31 T cell receptor beta chains below, sequenced in a study of stem cell transplantation in POMP-related autoinflammatory disease (dated by TCRdb to the early 2020s). What the authors observed across the whole study: PRAID patients showed a restricted number of unique TRB V-J gene pairings. A trend toward lower TRB diversity and higher clonality was observed in PRAID patients across all analyzed T-cell subsets.

Preparation of the library involved the immunoSEQ multiplex PCR assay. Sourced from immuneACCESS, this table was stored by TCRdb with only in-frame sequences that have V and J called. A share of the clones is absent; for the studies checked, an unresolved V gene accounts for under half, and the remainder has no known explanation. This sample holds about 8,000 clones; 91% were observed only once. The ten largest clonotypes hold about 2.7% of the sample. These TCRs' antigens remain unknown. This specimen's time point label, per the study, means: before hematopoietic stem cell transplant. Sequencing was performed on CD8+ T cells from PBMCs, taken before stem cell transplantation. The receptors were gathered from a human donor with POMP-related autoinflammation and immune dysregulation (PRAID).

This rearrangement joins TRBV7-9 to TRBJ1-5, with D perhaps TRBD1 (6 bases). The CDR3 has 19 residues. Deletions cut 1 base from V and 0 bases from J, with 19 bases between. CDR1 SEHNR and CDR2 FQNEAQ come from the germline V gene (reference sequence). As DNA, the CDR3 is TGTGCCAGCAGCTTAGGTCGCCGGGGGCCTGAGGATAGCAATCAGCCCCAGCATTTT. The encoded protein is CASSLGRRGPEDSNQPQHF.

As DNA, the CDR3 is TGTGCCAGCACAGGTAGCGGGGGGCACGGGGAGCTGTTTTTT. Residues: CASTGSGGHGELFF. The chain employs TRBV9 and TRBJ2-2; 10 nucleotides align to TRBD2. Germline assignment: CDR1 SGDLS and CDR2 YYNGEE. The CDR3 loop spans 14 amino acids. With V trimmed by 6 bases and J by 7 bases, 6 bases remained unmatched. Filled out from reference TRBV9 and TRBJ2-2, the complete variable domain reads DSGVTQTPKHLITATGQRVTLRCSPRSGDLSVYWYQQSLDQGLQFLIQYYNGEERAKGNILERFSAQQFPDLHSELNLSSLELGDSALYFCASTGSGGHGELFFGEGSRLTVL.

The rearrangement joins TRBV27 to TRBJ2-7; D is possibly TRBD1 (5 bases). Germline V CDR1 and CDR2: MNHEY, SMNVEV (reference sequence). V lost 6 bases, J lost 3 bases, and 15 bases lay in between. CDR3 length: 14 residues. CDR3 in amino acids: CASSLSTVGYEQYF. CDR3 DNA: TGTGCCAGCAGCCTCTCGACAGTTGGCTACGAGCAGTACTTC.

The V and J genes are TRBV5-4 and TRBJ2-7; TRBD2 aligns across 7 bases. In germline, CDR1 is SGHNT, CDR2 YYREEE (reference sequence). Trimming cost V 0 bases and J 7 bases; bases outside gene matches: 16. The CDR3 contains 17 residues. The CDR3 here is CASSLGGGDNLYLEQYF. The CDR3 DNA sequence: TGTGCCAGCAGCTTGGGTGGGGGGGATAATCTCTATCTGGAGCAGTACTTC.

Comments on this clone: One junction end disagrees with the germline gene, perhaps due to a read error. The V gene is TRBV5-4, the J gene TRBJ1-1; tentatively, D is TRBD1 (6 bases). Looked up from germline, CDR1 is SGHNT and CDR2 is YYREEE (reference sequence). This CDR3 comprises 17 residues. CDR3 sequence: CAGSGALLGARNTEAFF. The CDR3 DNA follows: TGTGCCGGCAGCGGAGCCCTTCTGGGGGCACGGAACACTGAAGCTTTCTTT.

The V call is TRBV2, the J call TRBJ2-3; 12 bases map to TRBD2. The CDR3 has 15 amino acids. Germline V gene lookup returns CDR1 SNHLY and CDR2 FYNNEI. V lost 3 bases and J lost 3; bases outside the gene matches: 1. The CDR3 protein is CASSDGTSGTDTQYF. The CDR3 DNA reads as TGTGCCAGCAGTGATGGGACTAGCGGGACAGATACGCAGTATTTT. The complete variable domain, with remaining parts taken from reference TRBV2 and TRBJ2-3, reads EPEVTQTPSHQVTQMGQEVILRCVPISNHLYFYWYRQILGQKVEFLVSFYNNEISEKSEIFDDQFSVERPDGSNFTLKIRSTKLEDSAMYFCASSDGTSGTDTQYFGPGTRLTVL.

Only one count was recorded for this clone. The rearrangement uses TRBV5-4 and TRBJ2-7, with D perhaps TRBD1 (6 bases). This CDR3 is built from 13 residues. V shed 3 bases and J shed 3 bases, with 10 bases lying between them. From germline, CDR1 is SGHNT and CDR2 YYREEE (reference sequence). The CDR3 DNA is TGTGCCAGCAGCTGGACACAGGGCTACGAGCAGTACTTC. This translates into CASSWTQGYEQYF.

This chain connects TRBV2 to TRBJ1-2; D is unresolved. CDR3 length equals 15 residues. Germline CDR1 SNHLY, CDR2 FYNNEI. V gave up 4 bases and J gave up 0 bases, with 12 bases separating them. The CDR3 reads CASSGAEKANYGYTF. In nucleotides, the CDR3 is TGTGCCAGCAGTGGCGCAGAGAAAGCTAACTATGGCTACACCTTC.

The chain links TRBV7-6 to TRBJ2-2, with 8 bases lining up with TRBD2. V was clipped by 0 bases and J by 4 bases; unmatched bases: 7. This CDR3 is 17 amino acids long. CDR1 is SGHVS, CDR2 FNYEAQ, per germline. CDR3 DNA: TGTGCCAGCAGCTTAGCGTTTCGGGAGGGGGTCACCGGGGAGCTGTTTTTT. Residues: CASSLAFREGVTGELFF.

The genes are TRBV28 and TRBJ2-7, with unresolved D. Trimming cost V 2 bases and J 0 bases, with 5 bases left between them. The length of the CDR3 is 13 residues. CDR1 MDHEN and CDR2 SYDVKM come from the germline V gene. The CDR3 nucleotides are TGTGCCAGCAGTTTAGAGGTCTCCTACGAGCAGTACTTC. This encodes CASSLEVSYEQYF. Based on the CDR3 plus reference TRBV28 and TRBJ2-7, the full variable domain is DVKVTQSSRYLVKRTGEKVFLECVQDMDHENMFWYRQDPGLGLRLIYFSYDVKMKEKGDIPEGYSVSREKKERFSLILESASTNQTSMYLCASSLEVSYEQYFGPGTRLTVT.

The rearrangement links TRBV7-6 to TRBJ2-3; D unresolved. This CDR3 has 16 amino acids. Trimming shortened V by 5 bases and J by 0 bases, and 15 bases separated the two germline ends. The germline V gene has CDR1 SGHVS and CDR2 FNYEAQ. The DNA of the CDR3 is TGTGCCAGCAGCAACGTCGCGATGCGTAGCACAGATACGCAGTATTTT. Protein product: CASSNVAMRSTDTQYF.

V is TRBV7-3 and J is TRBJ2-7; TRBD2 aligns across 9 bases. Germline values: CDR1 SGHTA, CDR2 FQGTGA. The CDR3 is 15 residues long. Trimming took 4 bases from V and 5 from J; bases not matched to a gene: 9. In nucleotides, the CDR3 is TGTGCCAGCAGCTCCCCCCTAGCGGGGCTCGACGAGCAGTACTTC. Residues: CASSSPLAGLDEQYF. Complete variable domain (other parts from reference TRBV7-3 and TRBJ2-7): GAGVSQTPSNKVTEKGKYVELRCDPISGHTALYWYRQSLGQGPEFLIYFQGTGAADDSGLPNDRFFAVRPEGSVSTLKIQRTERGDSAVYLCASSSPLAGLDEQYFGPGTRLTVT.

The chain recombines TRBV9 with TRBJ2-2, with D unresolved. The CDR3 has 14 residues. Trimming shortened V by 0 bases and J by 7 bases, and 10 bases separated the two germline ends. Germline loops: CDR1 SGDLS, CDR2 YYNGEE. The CDR3 sequence: CASSVANRHGELFF. CDR3 sequence (DNA): TGTGCCAGCAGCGTAGCAAACCGACACGGGGAGCTGTTTTTT.

The chain has TRBV6-5 and TRBJ1-2; D might be TRBD1 (5 bases). The CDR3 sequence is 14 residues long. V lost 3 bases and J 4 bases, leaving 12 bases between the germline ends. Germline assignment: CDR1 MNHEY and CDR2 SVGAGI. The CDR3 spells CASSYSDSFYGYTF. The CDR3 nucleotides read TGTGCCAGCAGTTATTCCGACAGCTTCTATGGCTACACCTTC.

The V gene is TRBV5-5, the J gene TRBJ2-2; TRBD2 matches 12 bases. V lost 7 bases, J lost 4 bases, and 8 bases stayed unmatched. CDR1 SGHKS and CDR2 YYEKEE come from the germline V gene (reference sequence). The CDR3 has 16 amino acids. CDR3 in DNA: TGTGCCAGCCGTCGGACTAGCGGGGAGAGCACCGGGGAGCTGTTTTTT. Its translation is CASRRTSGESTGELFF.

This clone came up once. The chain uses TRBV28 and TRBJ2-1; 12 bases fit TRBD2. J was trimmed by 0 bases and V by 6 bases; bases with no gene match: 9. Germline V gene lookup returns CDR1 MDHEN and CDR2 SYDVKM. The CDR3 consists of 18 residues. CDR3 amino acids: CASRASGGVRSSYNEQFF. The DNA for the CDR3 is TGTGCCAGCAGAGCTAGCGGGGGGGTCCGTAGCTCCTACAATGAGCAGTTCTTC. The full variable domain, completed using reference TRBV28 and TRBJ2-1, is DVKVTQSSRYLVKRTGEKVFLECVQDMDHENMFWYRQDPGLGLRLIYFSYDVKMKEKGDIPEGYSVSREKKERFSLILESASTNQTSMYLCASRASGGVRSSYNEQFFGPGTRLTVL.

The chain links TRBV6-6 to TRBJ2-1; 7 bases align to TRBD2. There are 13 residues in the CDR3. CDR1 and CDR2 (germline): MNHNY, SVGAGI (reference sequence). The J segment lost 9 bases and the V segment lost 2 bases, leaving 4 bases of the junction unmatched. In DNA, the CDR3 is TGTGCCAGCAGTTACGAACTAGCGACTGAGCAGTTCTTC. Translation gives CASSYELATEQFF.

The V call is TRBV11-2, the J call TRBJ1-4; D is possibly TRBD1 (6 bases). The CDR3 runs 15 residues. With 0 bases removed from V and 8 bases from J, the gap between germline ends came to 13 bases. Germline-derived CDR1 and CDR2 are SGHAT and FQNNGV. CDR3 bases: TGTGCCAGCAGCTTAGACAGGGGAAGGGGGGAAAAACTGTTTTTT. This encodes CASSLDRGRGEKLFF.

The table lists this clone with a count of one. This chain connects TRBV6-5 to TRBJ1-6, with D uncertain. The CDR3 runs 15 residues. Germline V gene sequence: CDR1 MNHEY, CDR2 SVGAGI. Trimming took 6 bases from V and 4 from J, leaving 13 bases between them. The CDR3 region is CASRTKAGYNSPLHF. DNA for the CDR3: TGTGCCAGCAGAACCAAGGCGGGGTATAATTCACCCCTCCACTTT.

The V and J genes are TRBV29-1 and TRBJ2-7, with 11 bases fitting TRBD2. V lost 7 bases, J lost 3 bases, and 8 bases stayed unmatched. CDR1 is SQVTM and CDR2 is ANQGSEA in the germline V gene. The CDR3 spans 14 residues. As DNA, the CDR3 is TGCAGCGCGGCTATGACTAGCGGGATCTACGAGCAGTACTTC. It translates to CSAAMTSGIYEQYF.

The chain uses TRBV19 and TRBJ2-3; no clear D. The V gene lost 4 bases and the J gene lost 6 bases, with 17 bases spanning the gap. CDR1 is LNHDA and CDR2 is SQIVND in the germline V gene (reference sequence). The CDR3 is 15 residues long. CDR3 protein: CASSTTSAPTDTQYF. In DNA form, the CDR3 reads TGTGCCAGTAGTACGACTTCTGCGCCCACGGATACGCAGTATTTT.

The chain links TRBV6-6 to TRBJ1-1, with 7 bases fitting TRBD1. The V gene end was trimmed by 6 bases and the J gene end by 0 bases; junction bases not matched to a gene: 4. Germline CDR1 and CDR2: MNHNY and SVGAGI (reference sequence). The CDR3 runs 14 residues. Here the CDR3 DNA reads TGTGCCAGCAGGGACAGGCACATGAACACTGAAGCTTTCTTT. Its translation: CASRDRHMNTEAFF.

V is TRBV4-1 and J is TRBJ1-5; D possibly corresponds to TRBD1 (6 bases). Germline V gene data show CDR1 as MGHRA and CDR2 as YSYEKL. This CDR3 comprises 17 residues. V was shortened by 4 bases and J by 7 bases, with 23 bases between the two germline ends. Written as DNA, the CDR3 is TGCGCCAGCAGCCCTGGCGGGGGGCAATTGGGCAGCCAGCCCCAGCATTTT. This translates into CASSPGGGQLGSQPQHF.

The V gene is TRBV19, the J gene TRBJ2-7; TRBD1 matches 10 bases. The CDR3 covers 15 residues. V was clipped by 2 bases and J by 5 bases; unmatched bases: 6. The germline V gene has CDR1 LNHDA and CDR2 SQIVND (reference sequence). The CDR3 is CASSIHGQGGNEQYF. CDR3 nucleotide sequence: TGTGCCAGTAGTATACATGGACAGGGGGGGAACGAGCAGTACTTC.

This clone was seen only once. The V call is TRBV27, the J call TRBJ2-1, with 8 positions matching TRBD2. Per the germline V gene, CDR1 is MNHEY and CDR2 is SMNVEV (reference sequence). CDR3 length: 13 amino acids. The trim removed 10 bases at V and 2 bases at J, leaving 4 bases unmatched. CDR3 protein: CATSGGPYNEQFF. As DNA, the CDR3 is TGTGCCACCTCGGGGGGGCCCTACAATGAGCAGTTCTTC.

The chain combines TRBV19 with TRBJ1-3; 7 bases are a match to TRBD1. In germline, CDR1 is LNHDA, CDR2 SQIVND (reference sequence). This CDR3 region has 17 residues. J was trimmed by 0 bases and V by 0 bases; bases with no gene match: 5. CDR3 in DNA: TGTGCCAGTAGTATAGATGGACAGGTGTCCTCTGGAAACACCATATATTTT. This gives the protein CASSIDGQVSSGNTIYF.

The chain has TRBV5-6 and TRBJ2-3; D gene uncertain. The CDR3 runs 16 residues. Between the trimmed V and J ends, which lost 0 bases and 1 base, there was a span of 12 bases. Germline-derived CDR1 and CDR2 are SGHDT and YYEEEE. The CDR3 reads CASSLELLGGTDTQYF. In nucleotides, the CDR3 is TGTGCCAGCAGCTTGGAACTCCTCGGAGGCACAGATACGCAGTATTTT.

This chain connects TRBV9 to TRBJ2-3; D is possibly TRBD1 or TRBD2 (5 bases each). Germline values: CDR1 SGDLS, CDR2 YYNGEE. CDR3 length equals 15 residues. V was shortened by 3 bases and J by 0 bases, with 11 bases between the two germline ends. CDR3 sequence reads: CASSAGTTSTDTQYF. The CDR3 DNA is TGTGCCAGCAGCGCAGGGACGACTAGCACAGATACGCAGTATTTT.

J is TRBJ1-1 and V is TRBV27; a weak D match, TRBD1 (5 bases). V lost 3 bases and J 5 bases, leaving 10 bases between the germline ends. This CDR3 has 13 amino acids. Germline lookup yields CDR1 MNHEY and CDR2 SMNVEV (reference sequence). In DNA, the CDR3 is TGTGCCAGCAGTTTGAGGGGAAGAACTGAAGCTTTCTTT. Amino acid sequence: CASSLRGRTEAFF.

The gene calls are TRBV11-2 and TRBJ1-1, with 7 positions matching TRBD1. Germline-derived CDR1 and CDR2 are SGHAT and FQNNGV. With 5 bases clipped from V and 11 bases from J, the junction kept 17 bases outside the gene matches. This CDR3 has 15 amino acids. CDR3 nucleotides: TGTGCCAGCAGCCGAGTCGCCCCAGGGGGGCAGGGGGCTTTCTTT. It translates to CASSRVAPGGQGAFF.

The rearrangement links TRBV5-4 to TRBJ2-7; D possibly corresponds to TRBD1 (6 bases). The germline V and J ends were trimmed by 3 bases and 3 bases, with 7 bases remaining between them. In germline, CDR1 is SGHNT, CDR2 YYREEE (reference sequence). The CDR3 length is 12 residues. CDR3 DNA: TGTGCCAGCAGCTCGGACAGCTACGAGCAGTACTTC. Translated: CASSSDSYEQYF. Full variable domain (rest looked up from reference TRBV5-4 and TRBJ2-7): ETGVTQSPTHLIKTRGQQVTLRCSSQSGHNTVSWYQQALGQGPQFIFQYYREEENGRGNFPPRFSGLQFPNYSSELNVNALELDDSALYLCASSSDSYEQYFGPGTRLTVT.